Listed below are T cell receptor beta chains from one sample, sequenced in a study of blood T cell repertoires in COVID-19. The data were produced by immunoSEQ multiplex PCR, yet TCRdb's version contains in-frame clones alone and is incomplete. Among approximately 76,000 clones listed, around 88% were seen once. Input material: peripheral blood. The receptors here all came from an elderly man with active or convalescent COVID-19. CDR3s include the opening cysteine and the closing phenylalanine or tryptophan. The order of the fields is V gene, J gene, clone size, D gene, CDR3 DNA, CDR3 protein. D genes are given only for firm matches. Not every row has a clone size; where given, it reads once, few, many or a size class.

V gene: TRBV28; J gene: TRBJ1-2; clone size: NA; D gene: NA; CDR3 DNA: TGTGCCAGCAGGCAGGGAAAGCGGGGGGGCTACACCTTC; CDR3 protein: CASRQGKRGGYTF
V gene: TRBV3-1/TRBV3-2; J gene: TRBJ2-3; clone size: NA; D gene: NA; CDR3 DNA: TGTGCCAGCAGCTTTAGTCTCGGCACAGATACGCAGTATTTT; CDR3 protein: CASSFSLGTDTQYF
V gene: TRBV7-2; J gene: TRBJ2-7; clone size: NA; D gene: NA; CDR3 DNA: TGTGCCAGCAGCTTTTTATGGGGCAGTCAGTACTTC; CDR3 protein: CASSFLWGSQYF
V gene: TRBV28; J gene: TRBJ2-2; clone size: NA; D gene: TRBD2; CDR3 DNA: TGTGCCAGCAGTTTAGCGGGAGAGCGCGGGGAGCTGTTTTTT; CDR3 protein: CASSLAGERGELFF
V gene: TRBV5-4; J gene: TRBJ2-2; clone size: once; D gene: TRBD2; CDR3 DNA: TGTGCCAGCAGCTTCTTGAGCGGGAGAGCGACCGGGGAGCTGTTTTTT; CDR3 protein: CASSFLSGRATGELFF
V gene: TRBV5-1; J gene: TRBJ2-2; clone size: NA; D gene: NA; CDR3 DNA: TGCGCCAGCAGCCGGGACACCGACACCGGGGAGCTGTTTTTT; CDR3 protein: CASSRDTDTGELFF
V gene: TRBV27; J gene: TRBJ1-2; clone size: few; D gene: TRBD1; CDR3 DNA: TGTGCCAGCAGCCGCGACAGGGGGCAGGGCTATGGCTACACCTTC; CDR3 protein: CASSRDRGQGYGYTF
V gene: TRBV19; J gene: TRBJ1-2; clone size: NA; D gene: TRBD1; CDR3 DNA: TGTGCCTCGAGGGCTCGGGGACAGGGGAACTATGGCTACACCTTC; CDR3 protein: CASRARGQGNYGYTF
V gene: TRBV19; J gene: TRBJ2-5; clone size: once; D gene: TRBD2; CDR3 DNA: TGTGCCAGTACCGGGACTACCCCGGAGACCCAGTACTTC; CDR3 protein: CASTGTTPETQYF
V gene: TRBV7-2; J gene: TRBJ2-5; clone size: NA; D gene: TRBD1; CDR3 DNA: TGTGCCAGCAGCATTCCGGGGACAGGGGCCGGGCAGACCCAGTACTTC; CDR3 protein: CASSIPGTGAGQTQYF
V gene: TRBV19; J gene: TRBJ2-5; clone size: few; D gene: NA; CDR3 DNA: TGTGCCAGTAGTACCCCCCACGGATCAAGGGGGGAGACCCAGTACTTC; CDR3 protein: CASSTPHGSRGETQYF
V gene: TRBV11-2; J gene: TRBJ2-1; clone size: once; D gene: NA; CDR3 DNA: TGTGCCAGCAGCCCAACCGGGAGTGGCAATGAGCAGTTCTTC; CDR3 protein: CASSPTGSGNEQFF
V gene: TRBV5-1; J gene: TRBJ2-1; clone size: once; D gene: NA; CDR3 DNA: TGCGCCAGCAGCTCACAGGATTCCTCCTACAATGAGCAGTTCTTC; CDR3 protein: CASSSQDSSYNEQFF
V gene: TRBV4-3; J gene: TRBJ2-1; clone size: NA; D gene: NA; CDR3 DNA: TGCGCCAGCAGCCAGCAGGACCGACGGGGTGAGCAGTTCTTC; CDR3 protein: CASSQQDRRGEQFF
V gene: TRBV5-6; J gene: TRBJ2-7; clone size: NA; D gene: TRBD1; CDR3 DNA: TGTGCCAGCAGCAGGGTCGGGCAGGGGGCCGACGAGCAGTACTTC; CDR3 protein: CASSRVGQGADEQYF
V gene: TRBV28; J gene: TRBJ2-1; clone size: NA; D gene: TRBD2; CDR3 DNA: TGTGCCAGCAGTTCCCCAACTAGCGGGAGTTACAATGAGCAGTTCTTC; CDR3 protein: CASSSPTSGSYNEQFF
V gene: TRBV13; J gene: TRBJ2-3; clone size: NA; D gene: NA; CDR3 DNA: TGTGCCAGCAGCTTATGGGAGTTTAGCACAGATACGCAGTATTTT; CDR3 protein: CASSLWEFSTDTQYF
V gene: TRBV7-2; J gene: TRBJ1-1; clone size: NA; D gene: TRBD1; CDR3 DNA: TGTGCCAGCAGTCGGGACAGGGGAACTGAAGCTTTCTTT; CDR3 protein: CASSRDRGTEAFF
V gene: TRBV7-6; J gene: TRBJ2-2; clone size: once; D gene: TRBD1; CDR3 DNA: TGTGCCAGCAGCCACTACAGGGGGCGCATGTCCGGGGAGCTGTTTTTT; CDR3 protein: CASSHYRGRMSGELFF
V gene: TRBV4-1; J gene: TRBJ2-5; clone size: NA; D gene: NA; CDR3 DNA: TGCGCCAGCAGCCAAGCCACAGGGTTGGAAGAGACCCAGTACTTC; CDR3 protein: CASSQATGLEETQYF
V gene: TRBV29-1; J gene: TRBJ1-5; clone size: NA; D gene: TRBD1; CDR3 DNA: TGCAGCGTCGGACAGGCTGGGGGTCAGCCCCAGCATTTT; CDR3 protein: CSVGQAGGQPQHF
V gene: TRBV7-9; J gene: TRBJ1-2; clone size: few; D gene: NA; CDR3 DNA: TGTGCCAGCAGCTTAGGCGCGACACCGGAGGGCTTC; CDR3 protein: CASSLGATPEGF
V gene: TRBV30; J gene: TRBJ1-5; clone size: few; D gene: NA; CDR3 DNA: TGTGCCTGGAGTCAGGCAGGGCGACGATTTATTCAGCCCCAGCATTTT; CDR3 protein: CAWSQAGRRFIQPQHF
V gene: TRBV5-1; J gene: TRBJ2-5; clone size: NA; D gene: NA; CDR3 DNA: TGCGCCAGCAACGCGGTCGGGAAAGAGACCCAGTACTTC; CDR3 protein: CASNAVGKETQYF
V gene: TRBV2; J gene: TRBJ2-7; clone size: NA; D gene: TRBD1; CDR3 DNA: TGTGCCAGCAGTGGTCCGGGACAGGCCTTTGGCGAGCAGTACTTC; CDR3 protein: CASSGPGQAFGEQYF
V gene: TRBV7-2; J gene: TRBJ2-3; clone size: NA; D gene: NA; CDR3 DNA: TGTGCCAGCACCCTCAGAGGATCAGATACGCAGTATTTT; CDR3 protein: CASTLRGSDTQYF
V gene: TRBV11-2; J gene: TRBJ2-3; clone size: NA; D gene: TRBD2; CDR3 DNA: TGTGCCAGCAGCGTAGATAGCGGGGGGCCGGGAGATACGCAGTATTTT; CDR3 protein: CASSVDSGGPGDTQYF
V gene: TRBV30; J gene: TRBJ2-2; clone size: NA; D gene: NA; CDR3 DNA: TGTGCCCGAACAAGTGACAGAAGCACCGGGGAGCTGTTTTTT; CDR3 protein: CARTSDRSTGELFF
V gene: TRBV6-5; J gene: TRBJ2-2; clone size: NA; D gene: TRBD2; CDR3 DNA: TGTGCCAGCAGTATAACTAGCGGGACCGGGGAGCTGTTTTTT; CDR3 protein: CASSITSGTGELFF
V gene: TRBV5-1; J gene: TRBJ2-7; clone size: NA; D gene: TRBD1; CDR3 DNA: TGCGCCAGCAGCTTCCGGGACAGTGGGGAGCAGTACTTC; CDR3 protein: CASSFRDSGEQYF
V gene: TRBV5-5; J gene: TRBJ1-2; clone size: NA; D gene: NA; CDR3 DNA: TGTGCCAGCACTGAGTCGGGCGGAGTCAGGGGCTTCTATGGCTACACCTTC; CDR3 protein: CASTESGGVRGFYGYTF
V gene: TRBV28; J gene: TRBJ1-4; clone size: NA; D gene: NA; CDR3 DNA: TGTGCCACCAGTTTCAGGAGGGCTAATGAAAAACTGTTTTTT; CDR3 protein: CATSFRRANEKLFF
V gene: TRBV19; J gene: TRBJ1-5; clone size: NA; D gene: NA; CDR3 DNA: TGTGCCAGTGGTCACCTTGGGACGGGAGATCAGCCCCAGCATTTT; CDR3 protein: CASGHLGTGDQPQHF
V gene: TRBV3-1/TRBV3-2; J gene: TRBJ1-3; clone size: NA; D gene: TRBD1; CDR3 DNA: TGTGCCAGCAGCCAGAGGGACAGGGTGAGAAACACCATATATTTT; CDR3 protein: CASSQRDRVRNTIYF
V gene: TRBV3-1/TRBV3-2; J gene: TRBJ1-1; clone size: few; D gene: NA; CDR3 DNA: TGTGCCAGCAGCCAGCACAGGGAGAACACTGAAGCTTTCTTT; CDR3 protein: CASSQHRENTEAFF
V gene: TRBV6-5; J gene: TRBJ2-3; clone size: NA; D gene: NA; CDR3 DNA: TGTGCCAGCAGCGCCAGTGGGGCAGGTGATACGCAGTATTTT; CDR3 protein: CASSASGAGDTQYF
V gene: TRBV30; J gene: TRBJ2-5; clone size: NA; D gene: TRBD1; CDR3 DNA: TGTGCCTGGAGTACGAAGGGGGCAGGTCCAGAGACCCAGTACTTC; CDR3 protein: CAWSTKGAGPETQYF
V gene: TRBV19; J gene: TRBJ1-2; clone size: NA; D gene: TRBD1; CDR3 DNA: TGTGCCAGTAGTAAGCAGGGAACAGGGGGCACTAACTATGGCTACACCTTC; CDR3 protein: CASSKQGTGGTNYGYTF
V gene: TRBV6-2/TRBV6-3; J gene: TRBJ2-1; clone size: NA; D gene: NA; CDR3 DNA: TGTGCCAGCAGCCTTCTGACAGACTCCTACAATGAGCAGTTCTTC; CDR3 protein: CASSLLTDSYNEQFF
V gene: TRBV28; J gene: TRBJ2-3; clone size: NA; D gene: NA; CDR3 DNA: TGTGCCAGCAGTTTTACGGGTCTTAGCACAGATACGCAGTATTTT; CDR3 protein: CASSFTGLSTDTQYF
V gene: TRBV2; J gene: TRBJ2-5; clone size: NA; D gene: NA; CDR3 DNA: TGTGCCAGCAGTGAAGCGAGGCAGCAAGAGACCCAGTACTTC; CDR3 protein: CASSEARQQETQYF
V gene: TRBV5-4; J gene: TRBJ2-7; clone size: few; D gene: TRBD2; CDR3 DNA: TGTGCCAGCAGCGCCCCGGGACTAGGGATCTACGAGCAGTACTTC; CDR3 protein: CASSAPGLGIYEQYF
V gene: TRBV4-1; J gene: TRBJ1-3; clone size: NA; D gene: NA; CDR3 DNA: TGCGCCAGCAGCCAAGACGCTCGGGGAAACACCATATATTTT; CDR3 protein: CASSQDARGNTIYF
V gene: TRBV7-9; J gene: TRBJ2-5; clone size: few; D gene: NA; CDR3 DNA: TGTGCCAGCAGCCCCCAGAGGGCCTTACAAGAGACCCAGTACTTC; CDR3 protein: CASSPQRALQETQYF
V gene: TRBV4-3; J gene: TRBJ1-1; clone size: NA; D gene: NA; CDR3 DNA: TGCGCCAGCAGCCCCCTAGGGGGGGGAGCTTTCTTT; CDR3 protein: CASSPLGGGAFF
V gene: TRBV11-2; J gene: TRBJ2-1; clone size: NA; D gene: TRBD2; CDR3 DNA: TGTGCCAGCAGCTTCGGGACTAGCGGGGGGAGCTCCTACAATGAGCAGTTCTTC; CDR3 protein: CASSFGTSGGSSYNEQFF
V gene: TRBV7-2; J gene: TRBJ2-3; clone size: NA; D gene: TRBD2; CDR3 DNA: TGTGCCAGCACCCCGGGACTAGCCACAGATACGCAGTATTTT; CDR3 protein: CASTPGLATDTQYF
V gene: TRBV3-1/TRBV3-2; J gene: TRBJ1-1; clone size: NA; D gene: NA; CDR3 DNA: TGTGCCAGCAGCCAAGAGGGCAGAGTCGAAGCTTTCTTT; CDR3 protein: CASSQEGRVEAFF
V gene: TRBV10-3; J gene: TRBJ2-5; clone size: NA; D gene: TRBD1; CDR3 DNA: TGTGCCATCAGCTCCGGGACAGGGGTTAAACAAGAGACCCAGTACTTC; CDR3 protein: CAISSGTGVKQETQYF
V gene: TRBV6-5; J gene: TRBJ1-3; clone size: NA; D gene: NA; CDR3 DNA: TGTGCCAGCAGTTTAGGGAACAGGGCTACCATATATTTT; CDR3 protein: CASSLGNRATIYF
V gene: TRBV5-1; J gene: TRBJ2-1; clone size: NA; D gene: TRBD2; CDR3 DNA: TGCGCCAGCTTTAGCCGGGCTAGCGGGGGCGATGAGCAGTTCTTC; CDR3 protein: CASFSRASGGDEQFF
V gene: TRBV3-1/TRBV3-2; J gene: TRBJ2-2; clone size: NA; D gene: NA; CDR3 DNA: TGTGCCAGCAGACAAGGGCTCAGGCGGAACACCGGGGAGCTGTTTTTT; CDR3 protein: CASRQGLRRNTGELFF
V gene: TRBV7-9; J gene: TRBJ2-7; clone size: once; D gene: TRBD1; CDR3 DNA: TGTGCCAGCAGCTCCGCCTGGACAGGTAACTACGAGCAGTACTTC; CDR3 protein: CASSSAWTGNYEQYF